What follows are 9 T cell receptor beta chains derived from one specimen sequenced in a study of shared clonotypes between healthy human individuals. Clones were sequenced by immunoSEQ multiplex PCR, and TCRdb holds only the in-frame ones, with some missing. The table includes around 300,000 clones, roughly 91% detected once. The sequencing sample was made of memory CD8+ T cells sorted from blood. The subset is: CD45RO+ cells pooled with CCR7-negative TemRA cells. These TCRs come from a man younger than 35 in good health.

The chain joins TRBV10-1 to TRBJ2-7, with 8 nucleotides matching TRBD1. The CDR3 is 15 amino acids. Germline V lookup: CDR1 WNHNN, CDR2 SYGVQD (reference sequence). Trimming took 0 bases from V and 5 from J; bases not matched to a gene: 6. In DNA form, the CDR3 reads TGCGCCAGCAGTGAGTCGATTTCAGGGGGCCACGAGCAGTACTTC. Translating it yields CASSESISGGHEQYF.

In DNA form, the CDR3 reads TGTGCCAGCAGTTACACAGGGGGCCTGGGGAGTGAGACCCAGTACTTC. Residues: CASSYTGGLGSETQYF. The chain couples TRBV28 to TRBJ2-5; 9 bases align to TRBD1. V gave up 4 bases and J gave up 5 bases; unmatched junction bases: 11. CDR1 and CDR2 (germline): MDHEN, SYDVKM. CDR3 size: 16 residues.

The V and J genes are TRBV2 and TRBJ1-2; D not resolved. Germline-derived CDR1 and CDR2 are SNHLY and FYNNEI. V was pared by 1 base and J by 6 bases, with 12 bases between. The CDR3 covers 14 residues. In DNA form, the CDR3 reads TGTGCCAGCAGTGAAGGGCCGCCCGACAATGGCTACACCTTC. This gives the protein CASSEGPPDNGYTF.

The chain uses TRBV10-3 and TRBJ2-7, with 11 bases aligning to TRBD2. Trimming at V came to 4 bases and at J to 2 bases, leaving 10 bases not matched to a gene. This CDR3 comprises 17 residues. CDR1 is ENHRY, CDR2 SYGVKD, per germline. The CDR3: CAISVGLAGKKTYEQYF. In DNA form, the CDR3 reads TGTGCCATCAGTGTAGGACTAGCGGGTAAGAAAACCTACGAGCAGTACTTC.

The rearrangement links TRBV6-5 to TRBJ2-3; TRBD1 or TRBD2 may be the D gene (6 bases each). CDR1 is MNHEY, CDR2 SVGAGI, per germline. The V gene lost 2 bases and the J gene lost 5 bases, with 14 bases spanning the gap. The CDR3 runs 15 residues. CDR3 residues: CASSYTRGGIDTQYF. CDR3 nucleotide sequence: TGTGCCAGCAGTTACACCAGGGGCGGGATAGATACGCAGTATTTT.

The CDR3 nucleotides are TGTGCCAGCAGCTACCGGGGCATTCAGGGAGTAGGCTATGGCTACACCTTC. Amino acids: CASSYRGIQGVGYGYTF. The rearrangement joins TRBV11-2 to TRBJ1-2; TRBD1 is a possible D gene (5 bases). The CDR3 is 17 residues long. V gave up 4 bases and J gave up 4 bases, with 22 bases separating them. CDR1 and CDR2 (germline): SGHAT, FQNNGV.

This rearrangement joins TRBV15 to TRBJ2-7; the match to TRBD2 covers 10 bases. The CDR3 loop spans 18 amino acids. J lost 6 bases, V lost 1 base, and 15 bases had no gene match. CDR1 and CDR2 from the germline V gene are LNHNV and YYDKDF (reference sequence). CDR3: CATSRVPDMSGRAFEQYF. In nucleotides, the CDR3 is TGTGCCACCAGCAGAGTCCCAGACATGAGCGGGAGGGCCTTCGAGCAGTACTTC.

This chain uses TRBV19 with TRBJ1-3, with 10 bases that match TRBD1. In germline, CDR1 is LNHDA, CDR2 SQIVND (reference sequence). The CDR3 length is 18 residues. The trim removed 5 bases at V and 4 bases at J, leaving 14 bases unmatched. The DNA for the CDR3 is TGTGCCAGTAGTGTACGGGACAGGGGACTGATGAAAGGAAACACCATATATTTT. Protein: CASSVRDRGLMKGNTIYF.

The genes are TRBV28 and TRBJ1-5; no clear D gene. Trimming cost V 6 bases and J 1 base, with 10 bases left between them. The CDR3 consists of 14 residues. Germline lookup yields CDR1 MDHEN and CDR2 SYDVKM. The CDR3: CASSPIESNQPQHF. The CDR3 coding sequence is TGTGCCAGCAGCCCAATCGAGAGCAATCAGCCCCAGCATTTT.